This T cell receptor beta chain was identified in a study of early T cells in non-severe SARS-CoV-2 infection. Unique molecular identifiers tagged individual cDNA molecules. TCRdb used MiXCR to reprocess the 5' RACE reads, holding one entry per CDR3 protein. The sample comprises tens of thousands of distinct CDR3 sequences, roughly 10% of which are singletons, and 8.6% rests with the top ten. This receptor was taken from an adult who was a healthcare worker with PCR-confirmed SARS-CoV-2 infection or an uninfected control (not recorded which). Source material: whole blood.

The CDR3 coding sequence is TGTGCCAGCAGCTTAATGGGCAAAGAGACCCAGTACTTC. Encoded protein: CASSLMGKETQYF. The rearrangement uses TRBV7-3 and TRBJ2-5; D unresolved. Trimming stripped 1 base from V and 3 bases from J, with 6 bases between. In germline, CDR1 is SGHTA, CDR2 FQGTGA. CDR3 size: 13 residues.